The present T cell receptor beta chain was sequenced within a study of cytomegalovirus exposure and HLA in healthy donors. Whole-study context: Most genotyped donors, roughly 80% of about 400, had Caucasian-associated genetic ancestry.

CDR1 SGHVS and CDR2 FQNEAQ come from the germline V gene. The CDR3 runs to 15 residues. J gave up 4 bases and V 5 bases, and 7 bases lay outside the gene matches. This clone has just a few counts. Antigen specificity is unknown. Study results and caveats: Immune exposure was documented only through CMV serostatus. Per a prior analysis, the majority of TCR beta V segments were productive roughly 90% or roughly 30% of the time.

A multiplex PCR was run with 60 Vbeta primers and 13 Jbeta primers. Produced via immunoSEQ multiplex PCR; TCRdb's table is partial and in-frame only. Of over 150,000 clones listed, approximately 78% were seen once; the top ten hold approximately 13%. The J gene is TRBJ2-1, the V gene TRBV7-8; TRBD2 aligns across 8 bases. The source is a woman between 45 and 65 years old in good health and CMV-seropositive. The material sequenced was PBMCs. CDR3 in amino acids: CASSLSGGAYNEQFF. The CDR3 DNA is TGTGCCAGCAGCCTTTCGGGGGGGGCTTACAATGAGCAGTTCTTC.